The 26 T cell receptor beta chains given below trace back to one sample, sequenced in a study of blood T cell repertoires in COVID-19. Produced via immunoSEQ multiplex PCR; TCRdb's table is partial and in-frame only. The table includes fewer than 200,000 clones, 75% to 90% detected once. Sequenced sample: peripheral blood. These receptor sequences come from a man aged 60 to 69 with acute or convalescent COVID-19.

The chain employs TRBV3-1 (or the pseudogene TRBV3-2) and TRBJ1-1; D call uncertain. The CDR3 sequence is 12 residues long. The germline gives CDR1 LGHDT, CDR2 YNNKEL (reference sequence). Trimming stripped 3 bases from V and 4 bases from J, with 6 bases between. The CDR3 region is CASSHLSTEAFF. The CDR3 nucleotides are TGTGCCAGCAGCCACTTATCCACTGAAGCTTTCTTT.

The chain links TRBV27 to TRBJ1-2; possibly TRBD1 for D (6 bases). This CDR3 comprises 13 residues. The germline V gene has CDR1 MNHEY and CDR2 SMNVEV (reference sequence). V was trimmed by 6 bases and J by 5 bases, leaving 13 bases between them. For the CDR3, the DNA is TGTGCCAGCAGGCAAACAGGGAAATATGGCTACACCTTC. It specifies CASRQTGKYGYTF.

The gene calls are TRBV27 and TRBJ2-7, with D maybe TRBD2 (6 bases). V was trimmed by 1 base and J by 1 base, leaving 8 bases between them. The CDR3 runs 14 residues. In germline, CDR1 is MNHEY, CDR2 SMNVEV (reference sequence). The CDR3 nucleotides are TGTGCCAGCAGTTTATGGGGACTGTCCTACGAGCAGTACTTC. It encodes CASSLWGLSYEQYF.

The chain links TRBV27 to TRBJ2-3, with a weak D call TRBD1 (6 bases). With 1 base removed from V and 6 bases from J, the gap between germline ends came to 26 bases. This CDR3 comprises 19 residues. Germline CDR1 reads MNHEY; CDR2 reads SMNVEV (reference sequence). This chain's CDR3 is CASSLFSLVQGRTSDTQYF. The CDR3 DNA reads as TGTGCCAGCAGTTTATTTTCCCTGGTACAGGGTCGGACCTCCGATACGCAGTATTTT.

A few counts support this clone. CDR3: CASRPGLVFGEQFF. Here the CDR3 DNA reads TGTGCCAGCCGGCCGGGACTAGTTTTTGGTGAGCAGTTCTTC. V gene TRBV28 combines with J gene TRBJ2-1; 8 nucleotides match TRBD2. V dropped 8 bases and J dropped 9; count of bases not matched to a gene: 12. The V gene's germline CDR1 is MDHEN and CDR2 SYDVKM. CDR3 length: 14 amino acids.

The V and J genes are TRBV6-5 and TRBJ1-1; D is undetermined. Germline lookup yields CDR1 MNHEY and CDR2 SVGAGI. This CDR3 spans 15 amino acids. V shed 2 bases and J shed 6 bases, with 16 bases lying between them. The CDR3 DNA reads TGTGCCAGCAGTTACGGGCTTCCCCTTGGCGCTGAAGCTTTCTTT. Protein product: CASSYGLPLGAEAFF.

The chain is built from TRBV9 and TRBJ2-7; D gene ambiguous. Trimming removed 0 bases at V and 4 bases at J, with 11 bases between. The CDR3 consists of 14 residues. Germline-derived CDR1 and CDR2 are SGDLS and YYNGEE. This CDR3 reads CASSVGAGNYEQYF. CDR3 nucleotide sequence: TGTGCCAGCAGCGTAGGGGCCGGTAATTACGAGCAGTACTTC.

For the CDR3, the DNA is TGCGCCAGCAGCTTGGGGTCCTCTCCTATTCTAGTAAAAGAGACCCAGTACTTC. Translating it yields CASSLGSSPILVKETQYF. V and J are TRBV5-1 and TRBJ2-5, with unresolved D. The V end lost 0 bases, the J end lost 3 bases, and 21 bases lay between the germline ends. There are 18 residues in the CDR3. Germline CDR1 reads SGHRS; CDR2 reads YFSETQ.

This clone was counted only a few times. The chain employs TRBV7-9 and TRBJ1-2; no reliable D call. The CDR3 has 16 residues. V lost 7 bases to trimming and J lost 2 bases, with 20 bases between them. Germline lookup yields CDR1 SEHNR and CDR2 FQNEAQ (reference sequence). This CDR3 is CASTPGRAGGNYGYTF. CDR3 in DNA: TGTGCCAGCACCCCGGGTCGGGCAGGAGGAAACTATGGCTACACCTTC.

This clone occurred a few times. This chain connects TRBV2 to TRBJ1-5, with D possibly TRBD1 on 6 matching bases. V was pared by 0 bases and J by 7 bases, with 13 bases between. Germline-derived CDR1 and CDR2 are SNHLY and FYNNEI. The CDR3 totals 15 residues. DNA of the CDR3: TGTGCCAGCAGTGAAGCAGGGGGGGTTTACCAGCCCCAGCATTTT. It yields the protein CASSEAGGVYQPQHF. The entire variable domain, with the rest obtained from reference TRBV2 and TRBJ1-5, is as follows: EPEVTQTPSHQVTQMGQEVILRCVPISNHLYFYWYRQILGQKVEFLVSFYNNEISEKSEIFDDQFSVERPDGSNFTLKIRSTKLEDSAMYFCASSEAGGVYQPQHFGDGTRLSIL.

This clone was counted only a few times. The chain carries TRBV15 and TRBJ1-4; D unresolved. The ends were cut back, 1 base at V and 0 bases at J, with 12 bases in the middle. The CDR3 runs to 17 residues. CDR1 and CDR2 (germline): LNHNV, YYDKDF (reference sequence). For the CDR3, the DNA is TGTGCCACCAGCAGAGTACCCGGGCGGGCAACTAATGAAAAACTGTTTTTT. Its protein product is CATSRVPGRATNEKLFF.

The chain combines TRBV5-1 with TRBJ2-7; D is perhaps TRBD2 (5 bases). The CDR3 extends over 17 amino acids. Germline loops: CDR1 SGHRS, CDR2 YFSETQ. Trimming cost V 0 bases and J 0 bases, with 16 bases left between them. The CDR3 DNA sequence: TGCGCCAGCAGCTTGGGATCAGCGGCAATCAGCTCCTACGAGCAGTACTTC. This sequence encodes CASSLGSAAISSYEQYF. Full variable domain (outside the CDR3, taken from reference TRBV5-1 and TRBJ2-7): KAGVTQTPRYLIKTRGQQVTLSCSPISGHRSVSWYQQTPGQGLQFLFEYFSETQRNKGNFPGRFSGRQFSNSRSEMNVSTLELGDSALYLCASSLGSAAISSYEQYFGPGTRLTVT.

The sample holds one count of this clone. The chain employs TRBV28 and TRBJ2-1, with TRBD2 identical over 7 bases. The V segment lost 5 bases and the J segment 5 bases; nucleotides outside the gene matches: 12. The CDR3 consists of 16 residues. Per germline, CDR1 MDHEN and CDR2 SYDVKM. The CDR3 reads CASSLGWEGPHNEQFF. The DNA for the CDR3 is TGTGCCAGCAGTCTAGGTTGGGAGGGGCCCCACAATGAGCAGTTCTTC.

The sample holds one count of this clone. The rearrangement links TRBV15 to TRBJ1-2, with D unresolved. CDR3 size: 14 residues. Trimming stripped 1 base from V and 10 bases from J, with 16 bases between. Germline CDR1 LNHNV, CDR2 YYDKDF (reference sequence). This chain's CDR3 is CATSRGTSIAPYTF. The CDR3 nucleotides read TGTGCCACCAGCAGAGGTACATCGATCGCCCCCTACACCTTC.

There are a few counts of this clone. This chain uses TRBV19 with TRBJ2-7, with 9 bases matching TRBD1. CDR3 length: 15 residues. The junction had 8 bases not matched to a gene; V was cut back by 5 bases and J by 3 bases. Germline-derived CDR1 and CDR2 are LNHDA and SQIVND (reference sequence). For the CDR3, the DNA is TGTGCCAGTAGTGCGGGGACAGGGTCGGTCTACGAGCAGTACTTC. Protein: CASSAGTGSVYEQYF. Full variable domain (missing parts from reference TRBV19 and TRBJ2-7): DGGITQSPKYLFRKEGQNVTLSCEQNLNHDAMYWYRQDPGQGLRLIYYSQIVNDFQKGDIAEGYSVSREKKESFPLTVTSAQKNPTAFYLCASSAGTGSVYEQYFGPGTRLTVT.

In regard to this clone: The sample holds other DNA sequences that translate to the same CDR3. Here the CDR3 DNA reads TGTGCCAGCAGTGACTCAGACAGGGGCGAGCAGTACTTC. This encodes CASSDSDRGEQYF. V and J are TRBV6-4 and TRBJ2-7, with 8 bases lining up with TRBD1. V dropped 0 bases and J dropped 6; count of bases not matched to a gene: 1. The CDR3 runs 13 residues. Germline loops: CDR1 MRHNA, CDR2 SNTAGT.

This rearrangement joins TRBV7-8 to TRBJ2-3; 10 bases fit TRBD1. Germline V gene sequence: CDR1 SGHVS, CDR2 FQNEAQ. The CDR3 length is 16 residues. With 5 bases clipped from V and 2 bases from J, the junction kept 7 bases outside the gene matches. The CDR3 spells CASSVSGTGVTDTQYF. The DNA for the CDR3 is TGTGCCAGCAGCGTATCCGGGACAGGGGTCACAGATACGCAGTATTTT.

This chain uses TRBV15 with TRBJ2-2; TRBD1 might be the D (6 bases). The germline V and J ends were trimmed by 0 bases and 4 bases, with 12 bases remaining between them. The CDR3 runs to 16 residues. Germline lookup yields CDR1 LNHNV and CDR2 YYDKDF (reference sequence). The CDR3 loop reads CATSRDTGLRTGELFF. CDR3 coding DNA: TGTGCCACCAGCAGAGATACAGGGCTTCGCACCGGGGAGCTGTTTTTT.

V and J are TRBV4-1 and TRBJ1-6; a weak D match, TRBD1 (5 bases). The V and J ends lost 1 base and 14 bases respectively, with 15 bases between them. This CDR3 has 14 amino acids. Germline assignment: CDR1 MGHRA and CDR2 YSYEKL. The CDR3 DNA sequence: TGCGCCAGCAGCCAAGTTGGGGCGGGGGTAACCCTCCACTTT. Its translation is CASSQVGAGVTLHF.

This chain joins TRBV18 and TRBJ2-1; TRBD1 aligns across 9 bases. V gave up 6 bases and J gave up 8 bases; unmatched junction bases: 14. This CDR3 comprises 16 residues. Per the germline V gene, CDR1 is KGHSH and CDR2 is LQKENI. The CDR3 sequence is CASSPRQGTGGDEQFF. CDR3 nucleotides: TGTGCCAGCTCCCCTAGACAGGGCACAGGGGGCGATGAGCAGTTCTTC.

The V call is TRBV10-3, the J call TRBJ1-6, with D possibly being TRBD1 (6 bases). The CDR3 is made up of 15 amino acids. Germline CDR1 ENHRY, CDR2 SYGVKD. The ends were cut back, 6 bases at V and 8 bases at J, with 17 bases in the middle. The CDR3 reads CAISLTGYGDSPLHF. The CDR3 nucleotides read TGTGCCATCAGCCTAACAGGGTACGGAGATTCACCCCTCCACTTT.

The J gene is TRBJ2-1, the V gene TRBV11-2, with no clear D. The germline V gene has CDR1 SGHAT and CDR2 FQNNGV. The CDR3 has 16 residues. The germline V and J ends were trimmed by 1 base and 8 bases, with 18 bases remaining between them. CDR3 in amino acids: CASSLGLATTPHEQFF. For the CDR3, the DNA is TGTGCCAGCAGCTTAGGCCTGGCTACTACCCCCCATGAGCAGTTCTTC.

This clone occurred once. The chain joins TRBV6-1 to TRBJ2-7, with 9 positions matching TRBD1. Germline-derived CDR1 and CDR2 are MNHNS and SASEGT. Germline trimming cut 2 bases from V and 2 bases from J; bases unmatched to any gene: 4. The CDR3 runs to 15 residues. The CDR3 region has the DNA TGTGCCAGCAGTGAACTCTGGACAGGGGCCTACGAGCAGTACTTC. Translating gives CASSELWTGAYEQYF.

The rearrangement links TRBV4-1 to TRBJ1-3, with D possibly being TRBD1 (5 bases). The germline gives CDR1 MGHRA, CDR2 YSYEKL. This CDR3 contains 19 residues. V lost 1 base and J lost 0, with 19 bases in between. The CDR3 bases are TGCGCCAGCAGCCAAGTAGCTCAGGAGGGGAGCCGCTCTGGAAACACCATATATTTT. Amino acid sequence: CASSQVAQEGSRSGNTIYF.

The chain joins TRBV5-1 to TRBJ2-7; 9 bases map to TRBD1. CDR3 length equals 16 residues. V gave up 4 bases and J gave up 0 bases; unmatched junction bases: 8. The germline V gene encodes CDR1 SGHRS and CDR2 YFSETQ. The CDR3 sequence is CASSTRGQGPSYEQYF. The CDR3 nucleotides are TGCGCCAGCAGCACCAGAGGACAGGGGCCCTCCTACGAGCAGTACTTC.

The CDR3 sequence: CASSTTSGGSTDTQYF. The DNA of the CDR3 is TGTGCCAGCTCAACCACTAGCGGGGGTAGCACAGATACGCAGTATTTT. V gene TRBV18 combines with J gene TRBJ2-3; 11 bases map to TRBD2. Per the germline V gene, CDR1 is KGHSH and CDR2 is LQKENI. V gave up 5 bases and J gave up 0 bases; unmatched junction bases: 4. The CDR3 totals 16 residues.